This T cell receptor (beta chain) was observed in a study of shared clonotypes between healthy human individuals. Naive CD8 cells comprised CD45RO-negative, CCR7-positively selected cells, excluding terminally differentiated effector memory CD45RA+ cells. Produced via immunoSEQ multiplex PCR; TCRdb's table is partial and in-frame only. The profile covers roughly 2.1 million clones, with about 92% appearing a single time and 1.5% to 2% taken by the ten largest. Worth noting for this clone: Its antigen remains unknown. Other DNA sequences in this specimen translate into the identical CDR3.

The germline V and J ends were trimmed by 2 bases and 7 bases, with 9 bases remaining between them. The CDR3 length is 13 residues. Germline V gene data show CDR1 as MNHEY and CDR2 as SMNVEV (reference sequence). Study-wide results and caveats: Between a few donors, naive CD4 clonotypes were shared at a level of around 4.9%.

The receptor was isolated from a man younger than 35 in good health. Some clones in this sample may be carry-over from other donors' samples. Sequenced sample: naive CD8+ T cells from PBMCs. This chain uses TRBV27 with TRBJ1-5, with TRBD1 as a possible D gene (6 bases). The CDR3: CASSLRGGQPQHF. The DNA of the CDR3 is TGTGCCAGCAGTTTAAGGGGGGGCCAGCCCCAGCATTTT.